The rows below give T cell receptor beta chains drawn from one sample of a study of T-cell memory formation after mild COVID-19. TCRdb ran MiXCR on the 5' RACE reads and lists one entry per CDR3 protein. Among 300,000 or so distinct CDR3 sequences listed, about 15% were seen once. The source material was PBMCs or a T cell subset sorted from them (not recorded which). Receptors were obtained from a man aged 18 to 29 who had mild COVID-19 (a few samples of this study predate the infection). Cell type and time point are not known. The CDR3 runs from the conserved cysteine through the conserved F or W. A D gene is named only where the DNA matches it firmly. Size is omitted from some rows. Given values are once, few, many or a class for expanded clones.

>few|TRBV2|TRBD1|TRBJ1-5
TGTGCCAGCAGAAACAGGGGAGCAGAGCAGCCCCAGCATTTT
CASRNRGAEQPQHF
>many|TRBV4-3|NA|TRBJ2-1
TGCGCCAGCAGCCAAGATTGGACACCGGGGAATGAGCAGTTCTTC
CASSQDWTPGNEQFF
>few|TRBV5-1|NA|TRBJ2-3
TGCGCCAGCAGCAGGACGGCATCTACAGATACGCAGTATTTT
CASSRTASTDTQYF
>many|TRBV4-3|NA|TRBJ1-6
TGCGCCAGCAGCCAAGAACAGACCGGGATCCTGAATGCTTCACCCCTCCACTTT
CASSQEQTGILNASPLHF
>NA|TRBV21-1|NA|TRBJ2-1
TGTGCCAGCAGCAAACGAGGGACACCTTACAATGAGCAGTTCTTC
CASSKRGTPYNEQFF
>NA|TRBV20-1|TRBD2|TRBJ2-1
TGCAGTGTAGAGCGAGGGACTAGCGAGTACAATGAGCAGTTCTTC
CSVERGTSEYNEQFF
>NA|TRBV6-5|NA|TRBJ2-3
TGTGCCAGCAGTTACCGTCTAGCGAGATCCCCCACAGATACGCAGTATTTT
CASSYRLARSPTDTQYF
>few|TRBV18|NA|TRBJ1-3
TGTGCCAGCTCACCTGATAGACAGATGGGAAACACCATATATTTT
CASSPDRQMGNTIYF
>NA|TRBV5-1|NA|TRBJ2-4
TGCGCCAGCAGCCGGGCCTTACAGGGAGGGTCGGGCATTCAGTACTTC
CASSRALQGGSGIQYF
>many|TRBV7-2|NA|TRBJ2-1
TGTGCCAGCAGCTTAGCGGGGAGCTCCTACAATGAGCAGTTCTTC
CASSLAGSSYNEQFF
>few|TRBV10-2|TRBD1|TRBJ1-1
TGCGCCAGCAGTGCAGGACAGGGGAGGGGGGCTTTCTTT
CASSAGQGRGAFF
>few|TRBV5-6|NA|TRBJ2-5
TGTGCCAGCAGCTGGCAAGAGACCCAGTACTTC
CASSWQETQYF
>many|TRBV4-1|TRBD1|TRBJ2-3
TGCGCCAGCAGCCTCGCCCGAACAGGGGCCCGGGGAGATACGCAGTATTTT
CASSLARTGARGDTQYF
>NA|TRBV28|NA|TRBJ1-2
TGTGCCAGCAGTTCCCCCCCAGGGAACTATGGCTACACCTTC
CASSSPPGNYGYTF